Shown below are 9 T cell receptor beta chains from a single sample sequenced in a study of blood T cells in healthy people across ages. A second PCR, run for about 6 to 11 cycles, used a sample-barcoded 5' primer plus a J-beta primer mix. TCRdb reprocessed the 5' RACE reads with MiXCR, giving one entry per CDR3 protein. The sample contains about 720,000 distinct CDR3 sequences, around a fifth of which appear only once. The sequencing sample was made of blood. These receptors were taken from a man between 70 and 80 years old in good health.

This clonotype was detected only a few times. J is TRBJ2-6 and V is TRBV27, with D perhaps being TRBD1 or TRBD2 (6 bases each). The germline CDR1 and CDR2 sequences are MNHEY and SMNVEV (reference sequence). The CDR3 sequence is 17 residues long. V was pared by 2 bases and J by 4 bases, with 15 bases between. CDR3 DNA sequence: TGTGCCAGCAGTTTAAGAACGGGGGCAGGCGGGGCCAACGTCCTGACTTTC. Translated: CASSLRTGAGGANVLTF.

This clonotype was counted only a few times. This sequence joins TRBV12-3 or TRBV12-4 and TRBJ2-5; 10 nucleotides align to TRBD1. The J call is uncertain, as TRBJ2-1 better fits the DNA end. The length of the CDR3 is 15 residues. This chain's CDR3 is CASRRGTGDLNEQFF. The CDR3 DNA sequence: TGTGCCAGCAGGCGGGGGACAGGGGATCTGAATGAGCAGTTCTTC.

This clonotype has more than one count but fewer than ten. This chain links TRBV7-2 with TRBJ2-3, with D perhaps given as TRBD1 or TRBD2 (5 bases each). In germline, CDR1 is SGHTA, CDR2 FQGNSA. The length of the CDR3 is 15 residues. Trimming took off 4 bases at V and 2 bases at J, with 13 bases between the two ends. The CDR3 region has the DNA TGTGCCAGCAGCTCGATGGGGGAGATCACAGATACGCAGTATTTT. This gives the protein CASSSMGEITDTQYF.

The count of this clonotype is one. The chain employs TRBV27 and TRBJ1-2; D gene unclear. The CDR3 has 17 amino acids. Germline CDR1 reads MNHEY; CDR2 reads SMNVEV (reference sequence). V dropped 2 bases and J dropped 0 bases, with 16 bases sitting between them. The CDR3 nucleotides read TGTGCCAGCAGTTTAAGCGGGTCGCCAGGAGCTAACTATGGCTACACCTTC. Amino acid sequence: CASSLSGSPGANYGYTF.

The rearrangement joins TRBV4-1 to TRBJ1-2, with D unclear. Germline V gene data show CDR1 as MGHRA and CDR2 as YSYEKL. V was shortened by 0 bases and J by 7 bases, with 6 bases between the two germline ends. The CDR3 has 12 amino acids. DNA of the CDR3: TGCGCCAGCAGCCAAGATATTGTTGGCTACACCTTC. This translates into CASSQDIVGYTF.

The table lists this clonotype with a few counts. The chain combines TRBV2 with TRBJ2-1, with no clear D. This CDR3 spans 12 amino acids. V lost 3 bases and J lost 3, with 3 bases in between. Germline V gene lookup returns CDR1 SNHLY and CDR2 FYNNEI. CDR3 protein: CASSEIYNEQFF. In DNA form, the CDR3 reads TGTGCCAGCAGTGAGATCTACAATGAGCAGTTCTTC. Full variable domain (rest looked up from reference TRBV2 and TRBJ2-1): EPEVTQTPSHQVTQMGQEVILRCVPISNHLYFYWYRQILGQKVEFLVSFYNNEISEKSEIFDDQFSVERPDGSNFTLKIRSTKLEDSAMYFCASSEIYNEQFFGPGTRLTVL.

This chain uses TRBV4-3 with TRBJ1-2; possible D gene TRBD1, 5 bases. The CDR3 consists of 14 residues. V dropped 0 bases and J dropped 8 bases, with 13 bases sitting between them. CDR1 LGHNA and CDR2 YSLEER come from the germline V gene. The CDR3 region has the DNA TGCGCCAGCAGCCAAGATCCCAGCAAGGGGGGCTACACCTTC. The encoded protein is CASSQDPSKGGYTF.

In this sample, this clonotype turned up a few times. The V gene is TRBV6-5, the J gene TRBJ1-2; D gene ambiguous. Trimming removed 6 bases at V and 5 bases at J, with 16 bases between. The CDR3 runs 14 residues. CDR1 MNHEY and CDR2 SVGAGI come from the germline V gene. CDR3 DNA sequence: TGTGCCAGCAGGCCCTTGGCCCTGGAGTATGGCTACACCTTC. Translated, it gives CASRPLALEYGYTF.

V usage is TRBV28 and J usage is TRBJ2-1; possible D gene TRBD2, 5 bases. Germline V lookup: CDR1 MDHEN, CDR2 SYDVKM. The CDR3 length is 16 residues. Trimming cost V 6 bases and J 0 bases, with 15 bases left between them. The CDR3 region is CASSPFPGSSYNEQFF. The DNA of the CDR3 is TGTGCCAGCAGCCCCTTCCCGGGGAGCTCCTACAATGAGCAGTTCTTC.